One and the same sample provided the 24 T cell receptor beta chains below, sequenced in a study of control samples from healthy donors and cancer patients. Method: immunoSEQ multiplex PCR; TCRdb's copy keeps in-frame clones and lacks some. The sample carries 85,000 to 100,000 clones, almost 85% recorded once. The material sequenced was blood. The receptors derive from a man aged 55 to 70 in good health.

The rearrangement uses TRBV7-6 and TRBJ2-1; TRBD2 matches at 14 bases. The CDR3 has 16 residues. CDR1 SGHVS and CDR2 FNYEAQ come from the germline V gene. After removal of 1 base from V and 9 bases from J, the junction contained 5 bases not matched to a gene. The CDR3 DNA reads TGTGCCAGCAGCTTAGAGAGGACTAGCGGGAGGAGTGAGCAGTTCTTC. It is translated as CASSLERTSGRSEQFF.

The rearrangement uses TRBV28 and TRBJ1-3; TRBD1 agrees at 8 bases. The CDR3 length is 15 residues. V lost 2 bases, J lost 5 bases, and 5 bases stayed unmatched. Germline CDR1 is MDHEN and CDR2 is SYDVKM. The CDR3 coding sequence is TGTGCCAGCAGTTTACAGGGACAGGAAAGAAACACCATATATTTT. Its translation is CASSLQGQERNTIYF.

This CDR3 reads CAWSTVKGALHF. CDR3 nucleotide sequence: TGTGCCTGGAGTACGGTGAAGGGGGCCCTCCACTTT. This rearrangement joins TRBV30 to TRBJ1-6; D perhaps matches TRBD1 (6 bases). Germline assignment: CDR1 GTSNPN and CDR2 SVGIG (reference sequence). The V gene lost 2 bases and the J gene lost 14 bases, with 13 bases spanning the gap. The CDR3 length is 12 residues.

This sequence joins TRBV25-1 and TRBJ1-6; the match to TRBD1 covers 7 bases. V lost 3 bases to trimming and J lost 2 bases; unmatched junction nucleotides: 4. The CDR3 length is 16 residues. From germline, CDR1 is MGHDK and CDR2 SYGVNS. CDR3: CASSDGRGAYNSPLHF. As DNA, the CDR3 is TGTGCCAGCAGTGACGGCAGGGGGGCCTATAATTCACCCCTCCACTTT.

This clone has only one observation. The chain's CDR3 is CASRDRGLTMNTEAFF. For the CDR3, the DNA is TGTGCCAGCAGGGACAGGGGCCTGACAATGAACACTGAAGCTTTCTTT. The rearrangement links TRBV5-4 to TRBJ1-1, with 9 bases matching TRBD1. Germline V gene data show CDR1 as SGHNT and CDR2 as YYREEE (reference sequence). With 5 bases clipped from V and 0 bases from J, the junction kept 8 bases outside the gene matches. The CDR3 length is 16 residues. Looking up the rest from reference TRBV5-4 and TRBJ1-1 gives the full variable domain: ETGVTQSPTHLIKTRGQQVTLRCSSQSGHNTVSWYQQALGQGPQFIFQYYREEENGRGNFPPRFSGLQFPNYSSELNVNALELDDSALYLCASRDRGLTMNTEAFFGQGTRLTVV.

V gene TRBV11-1 combines with J gene TRBJ2-2; 8 nucleotides agree with TRBD1. This CDR3 has 15 amino acids. Germline V lookup: CDR1 SGHAT, CDR2 FQDESV (reference sequence). The V gene end was trimmed by 5 bases and the J gene end by 4 bases; junction bases not matched to a gene: 6. CDR3 loop: CASSKGTGVTGELFF. In DNA, the CDR3 is TGTGCCAGCAGCAAAGGGACAGGCGTCACCGGGGAGCTGTTTTTT. Full variable domain (outside the CDR3, taken from reference TRBV11-1 and TRBJ2-2): EAEVAQSPRYKITEKSQAVAFWCDPISGHATLYWYRQILGQGPELLVQFQDESVVDDSQLPKDRFSAERLKGVDSTLKIQPAELGDSAMYLCASSKGTGVTGELFFGEGSRLTVL.

The chain uses TRBV27 and TRBJ2-7; perhaps TRBD1 as D (7 bases). The V gene lost 6 bases and the J gene lost 6 bases, with 18 bases spanning the gap. There are 14 residues in the CDR3. Germline V CDR1 and CDR2: MNHEY, SMNVEV (reference sequence). CDR3 sequence: CASRPTGRISEQYF. CDR3 in DNA: TGTGCCAGCAGGCCGACAGGGAGGATATCCGAGCAGTACTTC.

The gene calls are TRBV11-2 and TRBJ2-3, with D tentatively TRBD1 or TRBD2 (5 bases each). Trimming took off 5 bases at V and 4 bases at J, with 13 bases between the two ends. This CDR3 has 14 residues. From germline, CDR1 is SGHAT and CDR2 FQNNGV. The DNA for the CDR3 is TGTGCCAGCAGCCCACGGGGACCGGCAGATACGCAGTATTTT. Translating gives CASSPRGPADTQYF. Full variable domain (missing parts from reference TRBV11-2 and TRBJ2-3): EAGVAQSPRYKIIEKRQSVAFWCNPISGHATLYWYQQILGQGPKLLIQFQNNGVVDDSQLPKDRFSAERLKGVDSTLKIQPAKLEDSAVYLCASSPRGPADTQYFGPGTRLTVL.

The chain combines TRBV5-1 with TRBJ2-3; no firm D call. Germline V CDR1 and CDR2: SGHRS, YFSETQ. This CDR3 has 16 residues. Trimming pared 0 bases from V and 0 bases from J, leaving 11 bases between. This CDR3 reads CASSLARPESTDTQYF. The CDR3 bases are TGCGCCAGCAGCTTGGCCAGGCCGGAGAGCACAGATACGCAGTATTTT. The variable domain in full, completed from reference TRBV5-1 and TRBJ2-3, reads KAGVTQTPRYLIKTRGQQVTLSCSPISGHRSVSWYQQTPGQGLQFLFEYFSETQRNKGNFPGRFSGRQFSNSRSEMNVSTLELGDSALYLCASSLARPESTDTQYFGPGTRLTVL.

The CDR3 bases are TGTGCCAGCAGTTCACGGACTAGCGGATACTACGAGCAGTACTTC. As protein: CASSSRTSGYYEQYF. The chain couples TRBV28 to TRBJ2-7; 10 nucleotides align to TRBD2. CDR1 and CDR2 from the germline V gene are MDHEN and SYDVKM. The CDR3 loop spans 15 amino acids. J was trimmed by 3 bases and V by 4 bases; bases with no gene match: 6.

This clone was seen just once. This chain connects TRBV12-3 or TRBV12-4 to TRBJ1-5; D call uncertain. CDR3 length equals 13 residues. V lost 4 bases to trimming and J lost 8 bases, with 12 bases between them. For the CDR3, the DNA is TGTGCCAGCAGTTCCGGATTAAAGGAGCCCCAGCATTTT. This sequence encodes CASSSGLKEPQHF.

The chain recombines TRBV7-2 with TRBJ2-5; 10 bases are shared with TRBD2. This CDR3 spans 16 amino acids. Germline V gene lookup returns CDR1 SGHTA and CDR2 FQGNSA. V lost 0 bases, J lost 2 bases, and 3 bases stayed unmatched. CDR3 sequence reads: CASSLAASGSQETQYF. CDR3 DNA sequence: TGTGCCAGCAGCTTAGCGGCTAGCGGGAGTCAAGAGACCCAGTACTTC.

The V call is TRBV11-2, the J call TRBJ2-5; D is perhaps TRBD1 or TRBD2 (5 bases each). The CDR3 runs to 14 residues. Germline assignment: CDR1 SGHAT and CDR2 FQNNGV. Trimming stripped 7 bases from V and 2 bases from J, with 14 bases between. CDR3 loop: CASTTGLTQETQYF. The DNA for the CDR3 is TGTGCCAGCACCACGGGGCTGACTCAAGAGACCCAGTACTTC.

This clone was seen a handful of times. This chain uses TRBV11-2 with TRBJ2-2, with 8 bases matching TRBD2. Germline CDR1 reads SGHAT; CDR2 reads FQNNGV. The CDR3 loop spans 15 amino acids. V was pared by 5 bases and J by 2 bases, with 4 bases of the junction left unmatched. CDR3 region: CASSLSGTNTGELFF. For the CDR3, the DNA is TGTGCCAGCAGCCTTAGCGGGACTAACACCGGGGAGCTGTTTTTT. Looking up the rest from reference TRBV11-2 and TRBJ2-2 gives the full variable domain: EAGVAQSPRYKIIEKRQSVAFWCNPISGHATLYWYQQILGQGPKLLIQFQNNGVVDDSQLPKDRFSAERLKGVDSTLKIQPAKLEDSAVYLCASSLSGTNTGELFFGEGSRLTVL.

V is TRBV7-9 and J is TRBJ1-6; D not resolved. This CDR3 spans 15 amino acids. Per the germline V gene, CDR1 is SEHNR and CDR2 is FQNEAQ (reference sequence). V was shortened by 2 bases and J by 9 bases, with 14 bases between the two germline ends. The CDR3 region is CASSLYQASGSPLHF. CDR3 DNA sequence: TGTGCCAGCAGCTTATATCAGGCAAGCGGTTCACCCCTCCACTTT.

The table lists this clone with a count of one. This chain links TRBV19 with TRBJ1-5, with TRBD1 as a possible D gene (5 bases). Germline values: CDR1 LNHDA, CDR2 SQIVND (reference sequence). The CDR3 length is 16 residues. The germline V and J ends were trimmed by 2 bases and 0 bases, with 11 bases remaining between them. The CDR3 DNA is TGTGCCAGTAGTATAACGGGGGGAATTAGCAATCAGCCCCAGCATTTT. Translation: CASSITGGISNQPQHF. Full variable domain (remainder filled in from reference TRBV19 and TRBJ1-5): DGGITQSPKYLFRKEGQNVTLSCEQNLNHDAMYWYRQDPGQGLRLIYYSQIVNDFQKGDIAEGYSVSREKKESFPLTVTSAQKNPTAFYLCASSITGGISNQPQHFGDGTRLSIL.

This chain joins TRBV25-1 and TRBJ1-5; possible D gene TRBD1, 5 bases. Trimming took 8 bases from V and 2 from J, leaving 7 bases between them. Germline-derived CDR1 and CDR2 are MGHDK and SYGVNS. The CDR3 spans 12 residues. DNA for the CDR3: TGTGCCAGCTCGGGGGGCAATCAGCCCCAGCATTTT. Protein product: CASSGGNQPQHF.

V gene TRBV14 combines with J gene TRBJ2-4; TRBD2 agrees at 7 bases. With V trimmed by 0 bases and J by 9 bases, 11 bases remained unmatched. The CDR3 has 16 amino acids. CDR1 SGHDN and CDR2 FVKESK come from the germline V gene. CDR3 region: CASSQDLAGTTGIQYF. The CDR3 DNA reads TGTGCCAGCAGCCAAGATCTTGCCGGGACTACGGGCATTCAGTACTTC.

The chain combines TRBV7-9 with TRBJ1-1; D is unclear. Germline V lookup: CDR1 SEHNR, CDR2 FQNEAQ (reference sequence). The CDR3 extends over 14 amino acids. Trimming took off 2 bases at V and 3 bases at J, with 10 bases between the two ends. CDR3 DNA: TGTGCCAGCAGCTTATCCGGGGAAGACACTGAAGCTTTCTTT. Protein: CASSLSGEDTEAFF.

The gene calls are TRBV2 and TRBJ2-5; TRBD2 agrees at 14 bases. Losses at the gene ends were 5 bases for V and 5 bases for J; bases not matched to a gene: 13. Germline CDR1 SNHLY, CDR2 FYNNEI. The CDR3 loop spans 18 amino acids. In DNA, the CDR3 is TGTGCCAGCAGTTTTGACCTCGGGACTAGCGGGAGCCCTGAGACCCAGTACTTC. Amino acids: CASSFDLGTSGSPETQYF.

The chain employs TRBV6-4 and TRBJ2-2, with D possibly matching TRBD2 (5 bases). Germline V gene data show CDR1 as MRHNA and CDR2 as SNTAGT. The CDR3 spans 14 residues. V was pared by 0 bases and J by 4 bases, with 6 bases between. CDR3 nucleotides: TGTGCCAGCAGTGACTCGACTACCACCGGGGAGCTGTTTTTT. Its protein product is CASSDSTTTGELFF.

A word on this clone: Other DNA sequences within the sample encode an identical CDR3. The V call is TRBV28, the J call TRBJ2-5; 10 bases are shared with TRBD2. Looked up from germline, CDR1 is MDHEN and CDR2 is SYDVKM. The CDR3 is 17 amino acids. Trimming took 1 base from V and 1 from J; bases not matched to a gene: 6. In DNA form, the CDR3 reads TGTGCCAGCAGTTTATTAGCTAGCGGGGGACTCCAAGAGACCCAGTACTTC. As protein: CASSLLASGGLQETQYF.

The rearrangement uses TRBV2 and TRBJ1-1, with 7 bases that match TRBD1. J gave up 2 bases and V 11 bases, and 11 bases lay outside the gene matches. Germline assignment: CDR1 SNHLY and CDR2 FYNNEI. The CDR3 is 14 amino acids. CDR3 loop: CALEGASENTEAFF. Here the CDR3 DNA reads TGTGCCTTGGAGGGGGCCAGCGAAAACACTGAAGCTTTCTTT. The whole variable domain, filled in from reference TRBV2 and TRBJ1-1, reads EPEVTQTPSHQVTQMGQEVILRCVPISNHLYFYWYRQILGQKVEFLVSFYNNEISEKSEIFDDQFSVERPDGSNFTLKIRSTKLEDSAMYFCALEGASENTEAFFGQGTRLTVV.

The chain uses TRBV30 and TRBJ2-2, with D unclear. Trimming removed 0 bases from V and 1 base from J, with 9 bases in between. The CDR3 runs 15 residues. The germline gives CDR1 GTSNPN, CDR2 SVGIG (reference sequence). The CDR3 bases are TGTGCCTGGAGTGTAAAACTGGGGAACACCGGGGAGCTGTTTTTT. Its protein is CAWSVKLGNTGELFF.